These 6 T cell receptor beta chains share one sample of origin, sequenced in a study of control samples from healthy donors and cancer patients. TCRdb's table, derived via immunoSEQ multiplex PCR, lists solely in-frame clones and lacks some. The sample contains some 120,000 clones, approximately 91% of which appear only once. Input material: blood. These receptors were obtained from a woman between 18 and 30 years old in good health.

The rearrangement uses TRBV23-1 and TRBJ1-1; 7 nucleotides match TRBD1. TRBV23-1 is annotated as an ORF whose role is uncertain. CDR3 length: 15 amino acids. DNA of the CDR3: TGCGCGGAGCCACTAAACAGGGGAGGGAACACTGAAGCTTTCTTT. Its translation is CAEPLNRGGNTEAFF.

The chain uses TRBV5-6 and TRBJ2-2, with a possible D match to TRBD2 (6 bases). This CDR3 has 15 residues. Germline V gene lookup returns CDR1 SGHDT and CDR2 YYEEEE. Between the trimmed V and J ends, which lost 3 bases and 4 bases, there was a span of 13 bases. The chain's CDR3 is CASSSTGVPTGELFF. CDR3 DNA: TGTGCCAGCAGCTCGACGGGAGTCCCCACCGGGGAGCTGTTTTTT.

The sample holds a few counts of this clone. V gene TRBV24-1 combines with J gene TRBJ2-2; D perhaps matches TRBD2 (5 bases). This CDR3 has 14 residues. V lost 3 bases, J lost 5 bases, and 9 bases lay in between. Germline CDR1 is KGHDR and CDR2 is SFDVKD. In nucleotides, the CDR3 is TGTGCCACCAGTGATCTAGCAGAGACCGGGGAGCTGTTTTTT. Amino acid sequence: CATSDLAETGELFF.

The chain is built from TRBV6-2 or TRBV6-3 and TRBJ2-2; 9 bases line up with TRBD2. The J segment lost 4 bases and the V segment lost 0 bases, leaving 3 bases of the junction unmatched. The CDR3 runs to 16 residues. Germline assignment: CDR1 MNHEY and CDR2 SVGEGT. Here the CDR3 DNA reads TGTGCCAGCAGTTACTCGTTTAGCGGGGGCACCGGGGAGCTGTTTTTT. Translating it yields CASSYSFSGGTGELFF.

The CDR3 is CSASLDSLANYGYTF. The CDR3 region has the DNA TGCAGTGCTAGTCTGGACAGCTTAGCTAACTATGGCTACACCTTC. This rearrangement joins TRBV20-1 to TRBJ1-2; possibly TRBD1 for D (6 bases). The germline CDR1 and CDR2 sequences are DFQATT and SNEGSKA (reference sequence). The V end lost 3 bases, the J end lost 0 bases, and 14 bases lay between the germline ends. This CDR3 contains 15 residues.

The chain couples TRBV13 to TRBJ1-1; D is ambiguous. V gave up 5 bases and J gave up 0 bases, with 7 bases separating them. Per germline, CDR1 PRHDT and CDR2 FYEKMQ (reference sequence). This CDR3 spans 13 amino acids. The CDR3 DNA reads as TGTGCCAGCAGCGTTTTGATGAACACTGAAGCTTTCTTT. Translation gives CASSVLMNTEAFF.